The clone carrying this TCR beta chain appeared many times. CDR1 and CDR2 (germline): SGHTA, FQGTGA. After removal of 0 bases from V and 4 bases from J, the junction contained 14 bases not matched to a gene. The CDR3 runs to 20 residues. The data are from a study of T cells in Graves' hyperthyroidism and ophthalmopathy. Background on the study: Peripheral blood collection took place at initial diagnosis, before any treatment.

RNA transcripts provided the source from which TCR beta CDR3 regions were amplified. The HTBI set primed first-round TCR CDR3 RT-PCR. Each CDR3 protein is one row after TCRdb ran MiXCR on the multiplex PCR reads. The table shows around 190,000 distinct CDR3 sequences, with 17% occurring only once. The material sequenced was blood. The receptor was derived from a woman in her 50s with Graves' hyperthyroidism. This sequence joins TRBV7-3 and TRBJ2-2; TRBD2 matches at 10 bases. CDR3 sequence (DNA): TGTGCCAGCAGCTTAACAGTCCGGTCTAGCGGGAGCTTGGGCACCGGGGAGCTGTTTTTT. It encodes CASSLTVRSSGSLGTGELFF.